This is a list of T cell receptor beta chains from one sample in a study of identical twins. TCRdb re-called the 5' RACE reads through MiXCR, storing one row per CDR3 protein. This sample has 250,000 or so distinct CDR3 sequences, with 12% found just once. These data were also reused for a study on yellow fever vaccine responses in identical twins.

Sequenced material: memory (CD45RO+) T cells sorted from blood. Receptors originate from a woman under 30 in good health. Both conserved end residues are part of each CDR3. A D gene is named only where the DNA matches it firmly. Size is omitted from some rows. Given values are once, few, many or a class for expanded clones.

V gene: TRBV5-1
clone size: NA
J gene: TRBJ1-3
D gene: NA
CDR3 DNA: TGCGCCAGCAGCATAAATCCCTCTGGAAACACCATATATTTT
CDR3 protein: CASSINPSGNTIYF

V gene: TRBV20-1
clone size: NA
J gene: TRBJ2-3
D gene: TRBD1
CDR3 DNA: TGCAGTGCTAGCGACAGGGGGCTGACAGATACGCAGTATTTT
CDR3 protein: CSASDRGLTDTQYF

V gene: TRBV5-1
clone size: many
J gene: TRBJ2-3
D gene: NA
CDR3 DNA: TGCGCCAGCAGCTTGGTTCACGGCTCAGATACGCAGTATTTT
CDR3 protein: CASSLVHGSDTQYF

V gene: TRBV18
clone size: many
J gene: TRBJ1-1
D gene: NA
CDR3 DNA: TGTGCCAGCTCAACACGAAGTAATAAGTCGGGGAACACTGAAGCTTTCTTT
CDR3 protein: CASSTRSNKSGNTEAFF

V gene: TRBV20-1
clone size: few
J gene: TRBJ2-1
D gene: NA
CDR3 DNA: TGCAGTGCTGAGGACACCCTAAAGTTCAATGAGCAGTTCTTC
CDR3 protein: CSAEDTLKFNEQFF

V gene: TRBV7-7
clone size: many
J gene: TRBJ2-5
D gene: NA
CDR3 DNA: TGTGCTAGCAGCTTCGGCCTGAGAGAGACCCAGTACTTC
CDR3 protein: CASSFGLRETQYF

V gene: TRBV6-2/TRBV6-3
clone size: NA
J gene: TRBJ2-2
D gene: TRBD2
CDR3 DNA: TGTGCCAGCGGCCCCGGGAGGGCCGCCGGGGAGCTGTTTTTT
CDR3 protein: CASGPGRAAGELFF

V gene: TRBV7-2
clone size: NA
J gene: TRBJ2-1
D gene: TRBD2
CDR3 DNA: TGTGCCAGCAGCTTAAAGATTGGCGGGAGGGCCGAGGGTGAGCAGTTCTTC
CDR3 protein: CASSLKIGGRAEGEQFF

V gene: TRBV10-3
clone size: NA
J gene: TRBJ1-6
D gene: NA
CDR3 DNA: TGTGCCATCAGTGAGTCTAGCGGGGCAGGACCTAATTCACCCCTCCACTTT
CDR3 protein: CAISESSGAGPNSPLHF

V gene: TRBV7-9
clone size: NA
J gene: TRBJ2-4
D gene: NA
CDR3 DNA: TGTGCCAGCAGCCACCTTCACGCAGGTCTTGTGAAAAACATTCAGTACTTC
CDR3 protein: CASSHLHAGLVKNIQYF

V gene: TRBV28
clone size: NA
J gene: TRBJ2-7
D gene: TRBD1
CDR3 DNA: TGTGCCAGCAAAGGGACAGGGGGCTCCTACGAGCAGTACTTC
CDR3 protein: CASKGTGGSYEQYF

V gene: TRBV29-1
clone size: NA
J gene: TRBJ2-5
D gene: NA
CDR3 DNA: TGCAGCGTTGCCGAGTCGGGAGAGACCCAGTACTTC
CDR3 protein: CSVAESGETQYF

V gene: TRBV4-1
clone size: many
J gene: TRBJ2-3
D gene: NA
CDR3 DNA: TGCGCCAGCAGCCAAGAACGCCCGGGACTCCTCATGGATACGCAGTATTTT
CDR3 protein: CASSQERPGLLMDTQYF

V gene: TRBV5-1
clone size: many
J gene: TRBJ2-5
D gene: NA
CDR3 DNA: TGCGCCAGCAGATCGGGACGCCAGGCGGAGCTAATAAATTCGGTGGAGACCCAGTACTTC
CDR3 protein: CASRSGRQAELINSVETQYF

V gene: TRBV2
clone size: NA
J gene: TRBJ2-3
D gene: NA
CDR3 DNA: TGTGCCAGCAGTGGGGCAGGGAGTGGCACAGATACGCAGTATTTT
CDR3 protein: CASSGAGSGTDTQYF

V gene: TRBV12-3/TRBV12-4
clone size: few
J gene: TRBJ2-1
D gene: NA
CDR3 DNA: TGTGCCAGCAGTTTAGGGACAGAGCAGTTCTTC
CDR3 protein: CASSLGTEQFF

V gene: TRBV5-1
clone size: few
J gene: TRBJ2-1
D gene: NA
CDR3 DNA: TGCGCCAGCAGCTCACTACAGGGCTTTAGTGAGCAGTTCTTC
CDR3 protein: CASSSLQGFSEQFF

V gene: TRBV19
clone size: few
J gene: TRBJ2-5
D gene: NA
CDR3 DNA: TGTGCCAGTAGTACAACAGGCGCCCAAGAGACCCAGTACTTC
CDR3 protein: CASSTTGAQETQYF

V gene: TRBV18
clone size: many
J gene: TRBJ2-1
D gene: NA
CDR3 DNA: TGTGCCAGCTCATTCGGAATCAATGAGCAGTTCTTC
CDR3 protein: CASSFGINEQFF

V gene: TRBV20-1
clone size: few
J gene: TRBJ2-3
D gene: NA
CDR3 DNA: TGCAGTGCACCTACGACAGATACGCAGTATTTT
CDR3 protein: CSAPTTDTQYF

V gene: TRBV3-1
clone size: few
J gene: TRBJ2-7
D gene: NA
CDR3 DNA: TGTGCCAGCAGCCGAGGACCTGGCGAGCAGTACTTC
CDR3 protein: CASSRGPGEQYF

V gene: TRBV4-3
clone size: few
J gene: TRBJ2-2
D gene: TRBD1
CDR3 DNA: TGCGCCAGCAGCCAAAAGCGTACAGGGGTGTACACCGGGGAGCTGTTTTTT
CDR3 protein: CASSQKRTGVYTGELFF

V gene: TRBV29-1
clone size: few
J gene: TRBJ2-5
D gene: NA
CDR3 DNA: TGCAGCGTTGTCTCCACCCCCACCGGCCAAGAGACCCAGTACTTC
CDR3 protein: CSVVSTPTGQETQYF

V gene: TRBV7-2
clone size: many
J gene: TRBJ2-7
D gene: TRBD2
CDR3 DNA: TGTGCCAGCAGCTTGCGGCGGGAGAGTGAGCAGTACTTC
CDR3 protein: CASSLRRESEQYF

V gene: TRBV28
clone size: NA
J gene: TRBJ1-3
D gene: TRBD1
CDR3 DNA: TGTGCCAGCAGTGGGACAGGGCGGAAGGGAAACACCATATATTTT
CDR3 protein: CASSGTGRKGNTIYF

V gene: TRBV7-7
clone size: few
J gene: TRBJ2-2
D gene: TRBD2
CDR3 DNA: TGTGCTAGCAGCTCCGGGACTAGCGGGGCCACCGGGGAGCTGTTTTTT
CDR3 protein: CASSSGTSGATGELFF

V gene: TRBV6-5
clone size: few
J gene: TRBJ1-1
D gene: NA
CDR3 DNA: TGTGCCAGCAGTTCAACAGGGTCCACTGAAGCTTTCTTT
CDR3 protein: CASSSTGSTEAFF

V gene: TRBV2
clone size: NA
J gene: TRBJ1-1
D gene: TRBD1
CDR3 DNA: TGTGCCAGCAGTTTGGACAGGATTGAAGCTTTCTTT
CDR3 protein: CASSLDRIEAFF

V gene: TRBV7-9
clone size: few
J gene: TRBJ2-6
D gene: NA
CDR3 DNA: TGTGCCAGCGACAAGTGGGATGGGGCCAACGTCCTGACTTTC
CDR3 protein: CASDKWDGANVLTF

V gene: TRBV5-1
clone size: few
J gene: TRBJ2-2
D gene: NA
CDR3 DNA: TGCGCCAGCAGCTTGGACAGTTCGAGCGGGGAGCTGTTTTTT
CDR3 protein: CASSLDSSSGELFF

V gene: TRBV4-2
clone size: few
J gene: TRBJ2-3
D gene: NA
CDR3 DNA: TGTGCCAGCAGCCAAACAACAGATACGCAGTATTTT
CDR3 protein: CASSQTTDTQYF

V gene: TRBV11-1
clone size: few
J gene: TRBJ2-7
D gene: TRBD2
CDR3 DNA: TGTGCCAGCAGCTTAGGCAGAATGGAGGCGGGGGGCGGCTCCTACGAGCAGTACTTC
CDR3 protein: CASSLGRMEAGGGSYEQYF

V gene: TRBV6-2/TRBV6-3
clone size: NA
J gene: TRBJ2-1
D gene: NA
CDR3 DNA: TGTGCCAGCAAAACCAACAGGGAAACCCCAGTTGAGCAGTTCTTC
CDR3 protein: CASKTNRETPVEQFF

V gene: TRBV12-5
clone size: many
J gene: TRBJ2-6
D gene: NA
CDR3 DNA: TGTGCTAGTGGTCCCGGGGGGGCCAACGTCCTGACTTTC
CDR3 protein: CASGPGGANVLTF

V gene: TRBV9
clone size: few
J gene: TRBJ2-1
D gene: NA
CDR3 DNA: TGTGCCAGCAGCCGCCTAAGGTCTTACAATGAGCAGTTCTTC
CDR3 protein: CASSRLRSYNEQFF

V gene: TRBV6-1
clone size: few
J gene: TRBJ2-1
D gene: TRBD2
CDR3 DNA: TGTGCCAGCAAAGCGGGGGAAAGCTCCTACAATGAGCAGTTCTTC
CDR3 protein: CASKAGESSYNEQFF

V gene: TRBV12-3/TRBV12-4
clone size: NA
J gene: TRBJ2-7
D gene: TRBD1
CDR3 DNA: TGTGCCAGCAGTTTAAGCCCGACAGGGGCCGAGCAGTACTTC
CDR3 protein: CASSLSPTGAEQYF

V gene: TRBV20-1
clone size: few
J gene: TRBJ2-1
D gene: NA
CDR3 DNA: TGCAGTGCTTCCTACGTCAATGAGCAGTTCTTC
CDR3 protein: CSASYVNEQFF

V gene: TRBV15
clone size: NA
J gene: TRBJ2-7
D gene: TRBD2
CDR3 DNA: TGTGCCACCTCGGGGGGGTGGTTAGGCGAGCAGTACTTC
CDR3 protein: CATSGGWLGEQYF